What follows describes a single TCR beta chain. Its antigen is unknown. The sample comes from a study of shared clonotypes between healthy human individuals. Only in-frame clones appear in the TCRdb table, and some are missing; sequencing was by immunoSEQ multiplex PCR. Among about 510,000 clones listed, 75% to 80% were seen once. The CDR3 spans 17 residues. V was clipped by 4 bases and J by 5 bases; unmatched bases: 16. CDR1 and CDR2 from the germline V gene are SGHRS and YFSETQ. Study observations and caveats: The low donor count limited represented genetic and exposure-history diversity.

The sequenced sample consisted of PBMCs. This chain uses TRBV5-1 with TRBJ2-7, with 9 bases that match TRBD2. The receptor's source is a woman between 35 and 50 years old in good health. Some clones in this sample may be carry-over from other donors' samples. The CDR3 region is CASSTGVAGDRTDEQYF. Written as DNA, the CDR3 is TGCGCCAGCAGCACCGGGGTAGCGGGAGACCGGACCGACGAGCAGTACTTC.